This entry describes one TCR beta chain. Its specific antigen is unknown. Per-nucleotide qualities are absent, and no much larger clonotype sits a single base away. Patient enrollment in ICON started in early 2016, and the final patient was enrolled in 2018. From a subcohort of 76 patients, fresh tumor and matched uninvolved tissue were collected for in-depth immune analyses, including TCR sequencing. DNA isolated from bulk tissue, without cell sorting, was used for TCR sequencing. This record belongs to a study of tumor-infiltrating lymphocytes in localized non-small cell lung cancer (dated by TCRdb to the early 2020s). General notes on the study: Several histologies were represented in the cohort, which also included both smokers and never-smokers as well as patients whose samples were collected after neoadjuvant chemotherapy. The paired tumor versus uninvolved lung comparison of immunoSEQ T-cell fraction included some 54 patients. TCR sequencing was one of several integrated assays, alongside flow cytometry, multiplex immunofluorescence, RNA-seq, exome sequencing and proteomics, applied to the same patients. Resected tumor tissue and uninvolved lung tissue described as non-adjacent to the tumor were contributed by each patient, with both tissues obtained from the same patient. In total, the ICON cohort consisted of fewer than 180 surgical patients with localized non-small cell lung cancer who had their tumors resected.

The immunoSEQ assay used for TCR sequencing gave the T-cell fraction in both tumor and uninvolved lung tissue. In the source study's methods: To analyze survival, patients were divided into a high T-cell fraction group (upper tertile) and a low T-cell fraction group (lower two tertiles), and the two groups were compared using a log-rank test. A signed-rank test was used to test differences in T-cell fraction between paired tumor and uninvolved lung samples. Entries here come from immuneACCESS through TCRdb and include only in-frame sequences with V and J called. Some clones fail to appear in such tables; in the studies checked, an unresolved V gene covers under half of the shortfall, and the cause of the remainder is unknown. That table gives V, J and clone size, and the DNA gave D and trimming. For this sample there are about 6,400 clones; 55% to 85% appear just once. The ten biggest clones cover 13% to 15% of the sample.

What the work shows at the level of the full study, not this receptor alone: Assay coverage differed among patients according to how much tissue was available, so only a subset of the cohort had TCR sequencing. Recurrence-free survival showed no association with tumor T-cell fraction from TCR sequencing (p = 0.61). Because different pieces of the same tissue were used for different assays, technical variation could not be separated from intratumor heterogeneity. TCR-derived T-cell fraction did not differ between the flow cytometry-defined immunotypes IM1 (good prognosis) and IM2 (poor prognosis). Consistent with immunofluorescence CD3 counts, TCRbeta sequencing supported greater T cell infiltration in tumors than in uninvolved lung tissue.

V is pared back by 5 bases and J by 4 bases, with 11 bases lying between the germline termini. The CDR3 has 13 amino acids, counting the end cysteine and phenylalanine. Just the 39-base CDR3 DNA is kept, in frame starting at base 1. From a lookup of the germline V gene (reference sequence), CDR1 and CDR2 are SEHNR and FQNEAQ. Sequenced: lung tumor tissue. The clonotype was recovered from a human donor with non-small cell lung cancer. This receptor chain uses TRBV7-9 and TRBJ1-1; no D gene can be assigned with confidence. The CDR3 region has the sequence CASSIRLSTEAFF. The DNA sequence follows: TGTGCCAGCAGCATCCGGTTGAGCACTGAAGCTTTCTTT.